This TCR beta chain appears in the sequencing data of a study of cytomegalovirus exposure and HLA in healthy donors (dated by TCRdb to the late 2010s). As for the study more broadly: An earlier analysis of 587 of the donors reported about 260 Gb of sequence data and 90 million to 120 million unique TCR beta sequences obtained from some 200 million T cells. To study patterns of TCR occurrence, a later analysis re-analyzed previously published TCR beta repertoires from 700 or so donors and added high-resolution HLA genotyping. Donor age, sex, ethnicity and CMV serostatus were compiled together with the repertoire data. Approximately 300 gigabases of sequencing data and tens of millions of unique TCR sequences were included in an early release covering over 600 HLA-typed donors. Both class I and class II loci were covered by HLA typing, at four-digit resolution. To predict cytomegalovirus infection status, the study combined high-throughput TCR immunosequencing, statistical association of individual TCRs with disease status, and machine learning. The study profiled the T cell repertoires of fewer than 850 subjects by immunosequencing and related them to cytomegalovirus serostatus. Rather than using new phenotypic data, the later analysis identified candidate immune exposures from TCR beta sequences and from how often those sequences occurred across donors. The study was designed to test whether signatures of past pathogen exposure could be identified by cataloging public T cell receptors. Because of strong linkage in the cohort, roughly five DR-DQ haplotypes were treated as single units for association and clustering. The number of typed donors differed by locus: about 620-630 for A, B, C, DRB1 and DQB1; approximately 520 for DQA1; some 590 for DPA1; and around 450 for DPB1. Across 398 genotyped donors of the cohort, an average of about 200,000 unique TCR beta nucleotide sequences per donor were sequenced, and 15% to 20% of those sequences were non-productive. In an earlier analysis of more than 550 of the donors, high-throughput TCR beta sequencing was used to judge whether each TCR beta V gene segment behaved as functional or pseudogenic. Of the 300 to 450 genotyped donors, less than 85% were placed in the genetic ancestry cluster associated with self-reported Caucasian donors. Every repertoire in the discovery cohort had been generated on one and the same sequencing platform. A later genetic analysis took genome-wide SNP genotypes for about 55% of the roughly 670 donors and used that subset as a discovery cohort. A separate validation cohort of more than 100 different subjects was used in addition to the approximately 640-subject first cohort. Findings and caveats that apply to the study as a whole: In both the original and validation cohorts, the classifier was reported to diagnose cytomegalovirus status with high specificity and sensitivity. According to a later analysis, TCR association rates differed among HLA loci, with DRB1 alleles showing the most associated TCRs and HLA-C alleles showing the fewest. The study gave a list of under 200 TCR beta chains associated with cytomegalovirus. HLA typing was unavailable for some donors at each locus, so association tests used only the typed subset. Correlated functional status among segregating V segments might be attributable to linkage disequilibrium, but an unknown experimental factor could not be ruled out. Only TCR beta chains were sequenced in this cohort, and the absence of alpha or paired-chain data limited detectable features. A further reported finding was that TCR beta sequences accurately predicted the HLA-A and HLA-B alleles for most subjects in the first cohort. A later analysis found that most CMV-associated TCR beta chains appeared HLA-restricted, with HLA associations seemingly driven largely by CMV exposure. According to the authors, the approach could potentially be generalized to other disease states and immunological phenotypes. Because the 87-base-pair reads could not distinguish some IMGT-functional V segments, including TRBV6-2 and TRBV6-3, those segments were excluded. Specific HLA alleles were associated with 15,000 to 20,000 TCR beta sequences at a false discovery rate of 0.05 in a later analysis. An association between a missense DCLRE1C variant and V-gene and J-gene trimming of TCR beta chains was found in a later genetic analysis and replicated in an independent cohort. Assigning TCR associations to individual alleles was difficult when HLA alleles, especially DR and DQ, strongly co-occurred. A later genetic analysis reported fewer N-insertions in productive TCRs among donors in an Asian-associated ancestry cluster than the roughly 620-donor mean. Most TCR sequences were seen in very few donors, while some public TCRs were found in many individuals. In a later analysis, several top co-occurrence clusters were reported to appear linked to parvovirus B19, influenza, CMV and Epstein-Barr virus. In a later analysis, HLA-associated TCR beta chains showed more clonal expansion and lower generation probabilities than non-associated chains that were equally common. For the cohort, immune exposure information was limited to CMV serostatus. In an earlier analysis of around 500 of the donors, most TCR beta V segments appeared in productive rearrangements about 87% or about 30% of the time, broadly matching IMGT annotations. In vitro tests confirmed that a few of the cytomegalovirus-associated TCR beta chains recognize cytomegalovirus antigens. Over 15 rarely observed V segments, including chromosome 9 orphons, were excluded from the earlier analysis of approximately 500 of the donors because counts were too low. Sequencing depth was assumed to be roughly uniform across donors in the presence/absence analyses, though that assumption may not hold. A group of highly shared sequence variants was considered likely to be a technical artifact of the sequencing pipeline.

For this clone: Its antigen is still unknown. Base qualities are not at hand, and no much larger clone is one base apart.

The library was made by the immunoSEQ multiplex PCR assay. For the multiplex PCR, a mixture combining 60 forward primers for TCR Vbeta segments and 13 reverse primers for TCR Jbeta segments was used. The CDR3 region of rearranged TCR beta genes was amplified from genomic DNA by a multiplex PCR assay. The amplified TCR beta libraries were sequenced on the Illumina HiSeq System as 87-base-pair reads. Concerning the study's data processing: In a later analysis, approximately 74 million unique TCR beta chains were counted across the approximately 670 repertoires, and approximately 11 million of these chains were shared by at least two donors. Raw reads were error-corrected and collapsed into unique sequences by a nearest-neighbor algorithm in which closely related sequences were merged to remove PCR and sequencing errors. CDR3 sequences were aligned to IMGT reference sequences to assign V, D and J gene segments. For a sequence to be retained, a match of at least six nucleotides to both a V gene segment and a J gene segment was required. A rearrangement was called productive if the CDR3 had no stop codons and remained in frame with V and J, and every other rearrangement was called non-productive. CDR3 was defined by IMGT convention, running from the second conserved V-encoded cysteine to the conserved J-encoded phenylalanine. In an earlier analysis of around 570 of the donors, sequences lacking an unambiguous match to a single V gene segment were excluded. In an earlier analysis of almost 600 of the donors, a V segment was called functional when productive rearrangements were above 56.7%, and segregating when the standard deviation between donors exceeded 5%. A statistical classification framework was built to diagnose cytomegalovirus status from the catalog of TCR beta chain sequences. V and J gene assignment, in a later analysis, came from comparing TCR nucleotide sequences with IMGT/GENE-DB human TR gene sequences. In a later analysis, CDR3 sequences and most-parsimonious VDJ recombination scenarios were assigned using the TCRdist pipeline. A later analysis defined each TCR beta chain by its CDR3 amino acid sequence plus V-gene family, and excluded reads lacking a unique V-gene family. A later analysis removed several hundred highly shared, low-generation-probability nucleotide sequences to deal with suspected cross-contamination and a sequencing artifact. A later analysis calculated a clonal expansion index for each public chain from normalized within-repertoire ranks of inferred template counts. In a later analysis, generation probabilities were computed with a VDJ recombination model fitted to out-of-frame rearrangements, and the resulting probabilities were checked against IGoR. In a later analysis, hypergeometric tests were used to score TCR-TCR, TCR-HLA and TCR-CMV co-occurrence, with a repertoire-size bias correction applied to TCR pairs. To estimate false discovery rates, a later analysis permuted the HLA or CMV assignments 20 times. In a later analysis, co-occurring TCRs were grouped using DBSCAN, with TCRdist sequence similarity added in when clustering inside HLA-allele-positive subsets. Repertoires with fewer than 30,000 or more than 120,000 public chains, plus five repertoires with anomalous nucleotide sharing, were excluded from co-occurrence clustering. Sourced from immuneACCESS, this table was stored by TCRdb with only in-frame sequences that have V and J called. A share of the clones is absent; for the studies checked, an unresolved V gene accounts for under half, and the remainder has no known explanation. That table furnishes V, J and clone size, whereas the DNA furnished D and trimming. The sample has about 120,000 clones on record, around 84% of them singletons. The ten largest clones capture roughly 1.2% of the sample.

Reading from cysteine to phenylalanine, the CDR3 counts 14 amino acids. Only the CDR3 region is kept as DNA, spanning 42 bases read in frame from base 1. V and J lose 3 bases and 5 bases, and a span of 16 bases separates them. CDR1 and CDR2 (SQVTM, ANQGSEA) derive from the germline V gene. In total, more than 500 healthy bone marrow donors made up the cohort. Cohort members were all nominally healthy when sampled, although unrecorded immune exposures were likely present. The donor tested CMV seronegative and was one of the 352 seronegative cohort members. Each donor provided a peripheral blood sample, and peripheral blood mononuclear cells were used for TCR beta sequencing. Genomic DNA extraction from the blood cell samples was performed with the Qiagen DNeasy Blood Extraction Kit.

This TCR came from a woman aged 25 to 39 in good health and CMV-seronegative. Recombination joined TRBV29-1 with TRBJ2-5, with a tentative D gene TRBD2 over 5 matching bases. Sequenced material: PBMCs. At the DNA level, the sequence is TGCAGCGTTGACCAAACTAGTATAGGGGAGACCCAGTACTTC. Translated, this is CSVDQTSIGETQYF.